These T cell receptor beta chains were read from a single sample in a study of T cell repertoires in cytomegalovirus infection. What these receptors recognize is not known. TCRdb analysed the reads with MiXCR anew, one entry per CDR3 protein. This table holds under 500,000 distinct CDR3 sequences, about two fifths found once. The source was cultured PBMCs, collected from culture after CMV antigen stimulation. All receptors derive from a human donor in good health (CMV status not recorded). Some clones in this sample may be carry-over from other donors' samples. CDR3s include the opening cysteine and the closing phenylalanine or tryptophan. D genes are given only for firm matches. Expanded clones are given a class, and other clones once, few, many or no size at all.

D | J | size | V | CDR3 | DNA
NA | TRBJ2-3 | NA | TRBV7-2 | CASSSPGTKAQYF | TGTGCCAGCAGCTCCCCCGGGACAAAGGCGCAGTATTTT
TRBD1 | TRBJ2-5 | NA | TRBV7-2 | CASSLETGQGETQYF | TGTGCCAGCAGCTTAGAGACAGGGCAGGGAGAGACCCAGTACTTC
NA | TRBJ2-1 | NA | TRBV2 | CASSGRLYNEQFF | TGTGCCAGCAGTGGGAGGCTTTACAATGAGCAGTTCTTC
NA | TRBJ2-3 | NA | TRBV20-1 | CSAVPGVTDTQYF | TGCAGTGCCGTACCGGGGGTGACAGATACGCAGTATTTT
NA | TRBJ1-5 | NA | TRBV6-1 | CASRSSLGGVRQPQHF | TGTGCCAGCAGGTCCAGCCTGGGGGGGGTACGACAGCCCCAGCATTTT
TRBD2 | TRBJ2-5 | once | TRBV5-1 | CASSDPSGQETQYF | TGCGCCAGCAGCGACCCTAGCGGACAAGAGACCCAGTACTTC
TRBD1 | TRBJ1-4 | few | TRBV7-8 | CASSRGRTGGEKLFF | TGTGCCAGCAGCCGGGGAAGGACAGGGGGTGAAAAACTGTTTTTT
TRBD1 | TRBJ2-2 | NA | TRBV10-3 | CAISGRQGAGELFF | TGTGCCATCAGTGGACGACAGGGCGCCGGGGAGCTGTTTTTT
NA | TRBJ1-1 | NA | TRBV12-3/TRBV12-4 | CASSLGGLTTEAFF | TGTGCCAGCAGTTTGGGGGGCCTAACCACTGAAGCTTTCTTT
NA | TRBJ1-2 | NA | TRBV19 | CASSIAAGFYGYTF | TGTGCCAGTAGTATAGCAGCGGGGTTCTATGGCTACACCTTC
TRBD2 | TRBJ2-2 | NA | TRBV10-2 | CASSDHSGTNTGELFF | TGCGCCAGCAGTGATCATAGCGGGACGAACACCGGGGAGCTGTTTTTT
NA | TRBJ2-3 | few | TRBV12-3/TRBV12-4 | CASSLGSGLGDTQYF | TGTGCCAGCAGTTTAGGTTCGGGGTTAGGCGATACGCAGTATTTT
NA | TRBJ2-3 | NA | TRBV12-3/TRBV12-4 | CASSLQAGDTQYF | TGTGCCAGCAGTTTACAAGCGGGAGATACGCAGTATTTT
NA | TRBJ2-1 | NA | TRBV12-3/TRBV12-4 | CASSLVLTLGSQTYNEQFF | TGTGCCAGCAGTCTGGTACTTACGTTGGGTAGCCAGACCTACAATGAGCAGTTCTTC
NA | TRBJ2-1 | NA | TRBV7-8 | CASSLGLGYEQFF | TGTGCCAGCAGCTTAGGTTTGGGGTATGAGCAGTTCTTC
NA | TRBJ1-1 | NA | TRBV7-4 | CASSLGRPKPNTEAFF | TGTGCCAGCAGCTTAGGCAGGCCCAAACCGAACACTGAAGCTTTCTTT
NA | TRBJ2-1 | NA | TRBV20-1 | CSARGTTPEQFF | TGCAGTGCTAGGGGAACGACGCCAGAGCAGTTCTTC
TRBD2 | TRBJ2-3 | NA | TRBV4-2 | CASSQGRADTQYF | TGTGCCAGCAGCCAGGGGAGGGCAGATACGCAGTATTTT
TRBD1 | TRBJ1-2 | NA | TRBV12-3/TRBV12-4 | CASRLAGTAYGYTF | TGTGCCAGCAGACTAGCCGGGACAGCCTATGGCTACACCTTC
NA | TRBJ1-2 | few | TRBV7-9 | CASSTTVSDYGYTF | TGTGCCAGCAGCACGACAGTATCAGACTATGGCTACACCTTC
NA | TRBJ2-7 | few | TRBV7-2 | CASSPPRREQYF | TGTGCCAGCAGCCCTCCGAGGCGGGAGCAGTACTTC
NA | TRBJ1-5 | once | TRBV4-1 | CASSQGWARQGNNQPQHF | TGCGCCAGCAGCCAGGGATGGGCTCGGCAGGGGAACAATCAGCCCCAGCATTTT
NA | TRBJ2-3 | NA | TRBV2 | CASSAVDTQYF | TGTGCCAGCAGTGCGGTAGATACGCAGTATTTT
NA | TRBJ2-1 | many | TRBV7-9 | CASSTAKRVVYNEQFF | TGTGCCAGCAGCACGGCCAAGCGGGTAGTCTACAATGAGCAGTTCTTC
TRBD2 | TRBJ2-3 | NA | TRBV4-2 | CASSSSGGWDTQYF | TGTGCCAGCAGTTCTAGCGGGGGATGGGATACGCAGTATTTT
TRBD1 | TRBJ2-3 | NA | TRBV19 | CASSAPGQGDTDTQYF | TGTGCCAGTAGTGCTCCGGGACAGGGGGACACAGATACGCAGTATTTT
TRBD1 | TRBJ1-4 | once | TRBV18 | CASSPPGQVSAEKLFF | TGTGCCAGCTCACCACCGGGACAGGTTTCGGCTGAAAAACTGTTTTTT
TRBD1 | TRBJ1-6 | NA | TRBV5-1 | CASQGTGNSPLHF | TGCGCCAGCCAGGGGACAGGGAATTCACCCCTCCACTTT
TRBD2 | TRBJ2-5 | NA | TRBV11-2 | CASSLSLAGGVETQYF | TGTGCCAGCAGCTTATCGCTAGCGGGGGGGGTAGAGACCCAGTACTTC
NA | TRBJ2-5 | NA | TRBV20-1 | CSARDSAGRLETQYF | TGCAGTGCTAGAGACTCCGCGGGGAGGCTGGAGACCCAGTACTTC
NA | TRBJ1-5 | NA | TRBV6-6 | CASSYATDRPQHF | TGTGCCAGCAGTTACGCTACCGATCGGCCCCAGCATTTT
TRBD1 | TRBJ1-4 | NA | TRBV7-2 | CASSTGQGWSEKLFF | TGTGCCAGCAGCACCGGACAGGGTTGGAGCGAAAAACTGTTTTTT
TRBD2 | TRBJ2-1 | NA | TRBV6-1 | CASSEIAGGIDEQFF | TGTGCCAGCAGTGAAATAGCGGGGGGGATCGATGAGCAGTTCTTC
TRBD2 | TRBJ2-7 | few | TRBV2 | CASKAGLAGGPRGEQYF | TGTGCCAGCAAGGCCGGACTAGCGGGAGGGCCCCGAGGCGAGCAGTACTTC
NA | TRBJ2-2 | few | TRBV19 | CASGGVAAGRNPGELFF | TGTGCCAGTGGAGGTGTAGCGGCAGGGCGGAACCCCGGGGAGCTGTTTTTT
NA | TRBJ2-5 | NA | TRBV7-6 | CASSVPGTPPWGETQYF | TGTGCCAGCAGCGTCCCGGGGACACCGCCTTGGGGGGAGACCCAGTACTTC
NA | TRBJ1-2 | few | TRBV6-6 | CASSVIGRPNYGYTF | TGTGCCAGCAGTGTAATAGGGCGCCCGAACTATGGCTACACCTTC
NA | TRBJ2-7 | NA | TRBV5-4 | CASSLGGDLLGQYF | TGTGCCAGCAGCTTGGGTGGGGACCTCTTGGGGCAGTACTTC
TRBD2 | TRBJ2-3 | NA | TRBV28 | CASSIRSSGSWGDTQYF | TGTGCCAGCAGTATCAGATCTAGCGGGTCATGGGGAGATACGCAGTATTTT
NA | TRBJ1-3 | NA | TRBV15 | CATSRDSRGTSGNTIYF | TGTGCCACCAGCAGAGATAGTCGGGGAACCTCTGGAAACACCATATATTTT
NA | TRBJ2-6 | NA | TRBV15 | CATSRDPREVGANVLTF | TGTGCCACCAGCAGAGACCCCAGGGAAGTGGGGGCCAACGTCCTGACTTTC
NA | TRBJ2-7 | NA | TRBV10-3 | CAISESGLEYEQYF | TGTGCCATCAGTGAGTCTGGACTGGAGTACGAGCAGTACTTC
NA | TRBJ1-4 | many | TRBV7-2 | CASSQLNEKLFF | TGTGCCAGCAGCCAACTTAATGAAAAACTGTTTTTT
TRBD1 | TRBJ2-7 | few | TRBV7-8 | CASSRATGGYEQYF | TGTGCCAGCAGCCGAGCGACAGGGGGTTACGAGCAGTACTTC
NA | TRBJ2-6 | once | TRBV7-2 | CASSADANPGANVLTF | TGTGCCAGCAGCGCGGACGCAAACCCTGGGGCCAACGTCCTGACTTTC
NA | TRBJ2-6 | few | TRBV19 | CASRAGANVLTF | TGTGCCAGTAGGGCAGGCGCCAACGTCCTGACTTTC
TRBD1 | TRBJ1-6 | few | TRBV2 | CGSAGDRGLPLHF | TGTGGCTCCGCCGGGGACAGGGGGTTACCCCTCCACTTT
NA | TRBJ1-1 | once | TRBV7-8 | CASSLIRWDTEAFF | TGTGCCAGCAGCTTAATCCGGTGGGACACTGAAGCTTTCTTT
NA | TRBJ1-5 | NA | TRBV6-1 | CASRADNDQPQHF | TGTGCCAGCAGGGCTGATAACGATCAGCCCCAGCATTTT
TRBD2 | TRBJ2-3 | once | TRBV19 | CASSTPMVMAGGEDTQYF | TGTGCCAGTAGTACCCCGATGGTAATGGCGGGAGGGGAGGATACGCAGTATTTT
NA | TRBJ2-7 | NA | TRBV12-3/TRBV12-4 | CASSHPRGEQYF | TGTGCCAGCAGTCACCCTCGGGGCGAGCAGTACTTC
TRBD2 | TRBJ2-2 | few | TRBV10-3 | CAPRLAKTGELFF | TGTGCTCCTCGACTAGCAAAGACCGGGGAGCTGTTTTTT
TRBD2 | TRBJ2-3 | once | TRBV6-6 | CASSYSIAGGQDTQYF | TGTGCCAGCAGTTACTCGATTGCGGGGGGGCAAGATACGCAGTATTTT
NA | TRBJ1-2 | NA | TRBV6-8 | CASSYFIGRRTNSNYGYTF | TGTGCCAGCAGTTACTTTATCGGTCGGAGGACGAACTCGAACTATGGCTACACCTTC